This entry concerns a single T cell receptor beta chain. These data belong to a study of OX40 agonist ivuxolimab in advanced cancers. Libraries were prepared by immunoSEQ multiplex PCR; TCRdb keeps only in-frame clonotypes and omits some of them. The sample has around 20,000 clones, more than 80% seen once; the top ten hold 24%. Deletions cut 7 bases from V and 6 bases from J, with 13 bases between. CDR1 and CDR2 from the germline V gene are SGDLS and YYNGEE. This CDR3 is built from 12 residues. This chain joins TRBV9 and TRBJ1-2; unclear D gene. This sequence was found in an adult with an advanced solid tumor such as melanoma, head and neck, liver or kidney cancer. The sequences come from CD4+ or CD8+ T cells sorted from blood, collected in a trial of the OX40 agonist ivuxolimab. Here the CDR3 reads CASEGISNGYTF. The DNA of the CDR3 is TGTGCCAGCGAAGGAATAAGTAATGGCTACACCTTC.